This TCR beta chain stems from a study of T cell responses to AZD1222 COVID-19 vaccine. Assay used: immunoSEQ multiplex PCR; TCRdb lists only in-frame clones, some missing. The sample has 60,000 to 80,000 clones; 85% to 90% are singletons. The germline V gene has CDR1 SGHAT and CDR2 FQNNGV. V was pared by 1 base and J by 0 bases, with 4 bases between. The CDR3 length is 14 residues. Study results and caveats: Spike-specific TCR breadth and depth both grew after two AZD1222 doses. Just a handful of AZD1222 recipients were seropositive at baseline.

In the case of this clone: Its antigen is not identified.

The TCR comes from an adult in good health. The J gene is TRBJ1-3, the V gene TRBV11-2; D is ambiguous. Sequenced material: peripheral blood, taken on day 0 of AZD1222 vaccination. The CDR3 protein is CASSLGYSGNTIYF. The CDR3 nucleotides are TGTGCCAGCAGCTTAGGGTACTCTGGAAACACCATATATTTT.